The 3 T cell receptor beta chains below were found in one sample sequenced in a study of blood T cell repertoires in COVID-19. TCRdb keeps only in-frame clones here, not all; method: immunoSEQ multiplex PCR. The sample gives about 150,000 clones, approximately 86% of which show up once; roughly 3.4% is in the top ten. Sequencing was carried out using peripheral blood. These receptors originate from a man in his sixties or seventies with acute or convalescent COVID-19.

The chain employs TRBV5-1 and TRBJ2-7; 9 bases are shared with TRBD1. This CDR3 region has 19 residues. Germline V gives CDR1 SGHRS, CDR2 YFSETQ. Trimming at V came to 3 bases and at J to 0 bases, leaving 16 bases not matched to a gene. The chain's CDR3 is CASSSLLPRPGQGSYEQYF. In nucleotides, the CDR3 is TGCGCCAGCAGCTCTCTCCTCCCCCGGCCGGGACAGGGCTCCTACGAGCAGTACTTC.

The rearrangement uses TRBV5-4 and TRBJ2-1, with D possibly being TRBD1 (6 bases). Per germline, CDR1 SGHNT and CDR2 YYREEE (reference sequence). This CDR3 spans 17 amino acids. The V and J ends lost 4 bases and 0 bases respectively, with 17 bases between them. CDR3 sequence: CASSRPNREGSYNEQFF. The CDR3 bases are TGTGCCAGCAGCCGGCCCAACAGGGAAGGCTCCTACAATGAGCAGTTCTTC.

The V and J genes are TRBV27 and TRBJ2-1; no definite D call. In germline, CDR1 is MNHEY, CDR2 SMNVEV (reference sequence). V was pared by 5 bases and J by 6 bases, with 14 bases between. CDR3 length equals 14 residues. CDR3 protein: CASSATRLINEQFF. The CDR3 region has the DNA TGTGCCAGCAGTGCTACGAGACTCATCAATGAGCAGTTCTTC.